This T cell receptor (beta chain) was recorded in a study of cytomegalovirus exposure and HLA in healthy donors. The donors comprised healthy bone marrow donors. PCR amplification relied on 60 Vbeta primers (plus 13 Jbeta primers). Using immunoSEQ multiplex PCR, the repertoire was profiled, and TCRdb retains in-frame clones only, with some absent. Of roughly 200,000 clones listed, around 75% are singletons. Trimming stripped 8 bases from V and 2 bases from J, with 13 bases between. This CDR3 comprises 14 residues. Germline lookup yields CDR1 MNHEY and CDR2 SMNVEV (reference sequence). As regards this clone: Its antigen remains unidentified.

The study, taken as a whole, reports: Researchers reported from a later analysis that most CMV-associated TCR beta chains appeared HLA-restricted. As a later analysis revealed, the rate of TCR association differed by HLA locus, with DRB1 most and HLA-C fewest. Accurate predictions that matched the HLA-A and HLA-B alleles of most subjects were reportedly made from TCR beta sequences.

This sequence originates from a female donor in good health and CMV-seronegative. This chain links TRBV27 with TRBJ1-3; D is possibly TRBD1 (5 bases). Sequenced input: PBMCs. The CDR3 DNA reads as TGTGCCAGCCGCACCGGGGGTGCTGGAAACACCATATATTTT. It is translated as CASRTGGAGNTIYF.